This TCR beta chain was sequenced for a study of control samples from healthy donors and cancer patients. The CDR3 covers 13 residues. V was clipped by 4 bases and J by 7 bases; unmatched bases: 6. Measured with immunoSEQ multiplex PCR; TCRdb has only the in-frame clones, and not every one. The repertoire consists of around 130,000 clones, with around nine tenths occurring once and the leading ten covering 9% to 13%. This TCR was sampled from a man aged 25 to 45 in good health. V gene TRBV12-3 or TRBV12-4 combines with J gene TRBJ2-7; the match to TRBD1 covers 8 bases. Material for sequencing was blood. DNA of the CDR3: TGTGCCAGCAGTTCGGTAAGGACAGGGGAGCAGTACTTC. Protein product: CASSSVRTGEQYF.